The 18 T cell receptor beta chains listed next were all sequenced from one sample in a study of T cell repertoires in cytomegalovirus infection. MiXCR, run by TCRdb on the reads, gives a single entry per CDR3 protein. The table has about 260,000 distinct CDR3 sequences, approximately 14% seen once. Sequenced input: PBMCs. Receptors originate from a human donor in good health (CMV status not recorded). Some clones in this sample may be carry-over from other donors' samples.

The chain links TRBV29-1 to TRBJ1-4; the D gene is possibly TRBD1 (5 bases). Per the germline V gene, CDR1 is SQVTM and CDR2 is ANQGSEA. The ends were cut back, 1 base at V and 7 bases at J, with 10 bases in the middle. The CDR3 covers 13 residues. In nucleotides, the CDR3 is TGCAGCGTTGAAGTGGGAGGGGTTGAAAAACTGTTTTTT. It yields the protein CSVEVGGVEKLFF.

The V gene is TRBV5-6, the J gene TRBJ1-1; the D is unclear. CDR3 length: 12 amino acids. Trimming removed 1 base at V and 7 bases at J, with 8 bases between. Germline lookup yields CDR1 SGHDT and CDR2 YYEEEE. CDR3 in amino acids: CASSLRWGEAFF. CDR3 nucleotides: TGTGCCAGCAGCTTGAGGTGGGGTGAAGCTTTCTTT.

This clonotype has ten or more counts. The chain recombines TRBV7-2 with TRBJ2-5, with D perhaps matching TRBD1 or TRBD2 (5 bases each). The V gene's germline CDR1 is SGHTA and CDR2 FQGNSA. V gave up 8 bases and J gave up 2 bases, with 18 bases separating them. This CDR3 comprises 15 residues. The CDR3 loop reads CASGGGGYIQETQYF. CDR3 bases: TGTGCCAGCGGGGGTGGCGGGTATATTCAAGAGACCCAGTACTTC.

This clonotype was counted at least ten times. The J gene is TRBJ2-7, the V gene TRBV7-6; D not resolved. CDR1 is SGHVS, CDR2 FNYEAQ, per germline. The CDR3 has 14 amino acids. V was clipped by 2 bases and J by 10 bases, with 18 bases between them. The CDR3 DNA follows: TGTGCCAGCAGCTTAATTCAGTCCCCAGTCCGTCAGTACTTC. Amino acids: CASSLIQSPVRQYF.

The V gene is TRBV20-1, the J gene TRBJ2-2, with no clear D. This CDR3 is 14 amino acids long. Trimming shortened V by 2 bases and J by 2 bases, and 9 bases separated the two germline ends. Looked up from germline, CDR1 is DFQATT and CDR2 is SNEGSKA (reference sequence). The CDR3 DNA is TGCAGTGCTAGATCGAACCGAAACACCGGGGAGCTGTTTTTT. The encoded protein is CSARSNRNTGELFF.

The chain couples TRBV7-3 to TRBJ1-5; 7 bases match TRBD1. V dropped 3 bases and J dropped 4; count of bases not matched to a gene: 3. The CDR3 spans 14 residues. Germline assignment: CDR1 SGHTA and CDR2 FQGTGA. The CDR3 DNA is TGTGCCAGCAGCTTGACAGGGCTGAATCAGCCCCAGCATTTT. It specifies CASSLTGLNQPQHF.

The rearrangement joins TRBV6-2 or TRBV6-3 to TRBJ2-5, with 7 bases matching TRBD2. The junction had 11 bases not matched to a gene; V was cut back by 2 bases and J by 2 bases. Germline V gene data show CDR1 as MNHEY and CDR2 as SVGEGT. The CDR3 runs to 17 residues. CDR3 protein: CASSYKRASGEQETQYF. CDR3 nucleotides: TGTGCCAGCAGTTACAAGAGGGCTAGCGGAGAACAAGAGACCCAGTACTTC.

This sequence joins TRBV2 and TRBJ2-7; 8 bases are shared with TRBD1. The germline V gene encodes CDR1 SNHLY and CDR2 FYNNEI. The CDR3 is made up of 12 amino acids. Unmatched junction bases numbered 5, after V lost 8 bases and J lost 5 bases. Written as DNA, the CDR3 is TGTGCCAGCCGAGGACAGGGCCACGAGCAGTACGTC. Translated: CASRGQGHEQYV.

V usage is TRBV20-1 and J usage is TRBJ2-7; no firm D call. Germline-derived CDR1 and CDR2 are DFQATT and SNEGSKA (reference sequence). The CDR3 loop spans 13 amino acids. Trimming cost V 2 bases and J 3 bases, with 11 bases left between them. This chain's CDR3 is CSARFPDSYEQYF. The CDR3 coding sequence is TGCAGTGCTAGATTCCCGGATAGCTACGAGCAGTACTTC.

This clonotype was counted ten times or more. The chain's CDR3 is CASSSSGSIYNEQFF. CDR3 nucleotide sequence: TGTGCCAGCAGCTCGAGCGGGAGCATCTACAATGAGCAGTTCTTC. This chain joins TRBV7-2 and TRBJ2-1, with 8 bases matching TRBD2. Trimming at V came to 4 bases and at J to 3 bases, leaving 5 bases not matched to a gene. CDR3 length equals 15 residues. CDR1 is SGHTA, CDR2 FQGNSA, per germline.

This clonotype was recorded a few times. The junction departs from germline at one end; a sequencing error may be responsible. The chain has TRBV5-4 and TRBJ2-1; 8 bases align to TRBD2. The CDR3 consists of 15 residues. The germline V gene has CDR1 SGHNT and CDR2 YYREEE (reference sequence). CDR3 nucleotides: TGTGCCAGCACCTTGGGACTAGGGAATTACAATGAGCAGTTCTTC. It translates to CASTLGLGNYNEQFF.

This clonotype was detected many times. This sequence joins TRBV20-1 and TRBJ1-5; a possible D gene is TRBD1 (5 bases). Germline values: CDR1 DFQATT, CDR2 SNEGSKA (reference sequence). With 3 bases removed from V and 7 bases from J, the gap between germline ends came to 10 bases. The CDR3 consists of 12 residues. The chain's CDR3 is CSASTRDQPQHF. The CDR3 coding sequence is TGCAGTGCTAGCACAAGGGACCAGCCCCAGCATTTT.

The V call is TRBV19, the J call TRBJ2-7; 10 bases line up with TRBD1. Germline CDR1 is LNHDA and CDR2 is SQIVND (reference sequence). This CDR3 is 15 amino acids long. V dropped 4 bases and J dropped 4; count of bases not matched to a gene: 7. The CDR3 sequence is CASSTSRDRGYEQYF. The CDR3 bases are TGTGCCAGTAGTACTTCCCGGGACAGGGGTTACGAGCAGTACTTC.

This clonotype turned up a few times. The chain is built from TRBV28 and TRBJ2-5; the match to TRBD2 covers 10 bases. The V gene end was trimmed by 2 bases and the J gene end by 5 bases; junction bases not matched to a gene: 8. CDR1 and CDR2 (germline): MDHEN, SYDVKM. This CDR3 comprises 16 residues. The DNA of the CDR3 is TGTGCCAGCAGTTTAAACCCTAGCGGGAGTTGGGAGACCCAGTACTTC. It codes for CASSLNPSGSWETQYF.

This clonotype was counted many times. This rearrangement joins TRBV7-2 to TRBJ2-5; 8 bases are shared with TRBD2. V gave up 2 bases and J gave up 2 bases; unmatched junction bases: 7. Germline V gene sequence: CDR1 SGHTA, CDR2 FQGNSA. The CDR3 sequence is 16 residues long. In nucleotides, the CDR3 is TGTGCCAGCAGCTTACTCTTAGCGGGACCACAAGAGACCCAGTACTTC. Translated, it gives CASSLLLAGPQETQYF.

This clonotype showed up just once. The CDR3 protein is CASSVSDRAQETQYF. The CDR3 nucleotides are TGTGCCAGCAGCGTATCGGACAGGGCTCAAGAGACCCAGTACTTC. The V and J genes are TRBV9 and TRBJ2-5; TRBD1 agrees at 8 bases. V was clipped by 1 base and J by 2 bases; unmatched bases: 4. Germline CDR1 and CDR2: SGDLS and YYNGEE. The CDR3 runs 15 residues.

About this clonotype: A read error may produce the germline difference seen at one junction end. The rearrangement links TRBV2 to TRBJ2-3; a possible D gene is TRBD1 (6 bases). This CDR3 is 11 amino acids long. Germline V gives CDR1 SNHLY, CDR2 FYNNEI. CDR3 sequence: CASSGGLPPPF. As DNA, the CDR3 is TGTGCCAGCAGTGGGGGGCTACCCCCCCCTTTT.

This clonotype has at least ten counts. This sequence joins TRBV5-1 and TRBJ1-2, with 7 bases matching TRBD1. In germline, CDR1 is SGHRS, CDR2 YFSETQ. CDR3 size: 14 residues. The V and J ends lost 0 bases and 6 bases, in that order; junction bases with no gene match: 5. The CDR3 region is CASSLDRQGNGYTF. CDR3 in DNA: TGCGCCAGCAGCTTGGATCGACAGGGAAATGGCTACACCTTC. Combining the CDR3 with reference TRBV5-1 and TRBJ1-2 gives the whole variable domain KAGVTQTPRYLIKTRGQQVTLSCSPISGHRSVSWYQQTPGQGLQFLFEYFSETQRNKGNFPGRFSGRQFSNSRSEMNVSTLELGDSALYLCASSLDRQGNGYTFGSGTRLTVV.